This T cell receptor (beta chain) came from a study of T cell responses to AZD1222 COVID-19 vaccine. A remark on this clone: Antigen: not known.

Study-wide findings and caveats: Only after the peak T cell response were repertoires sampled. Across the whole spike, CD4 TCRs peaked at regions 160-218 and 743-854. Two doses of AZD1222 preceded a rise in Spike-specific TCR breadth and depth. Among the donors, most were white British and more were female, and clonal diversity was possibly underestimated.

The V end was cut by 6 bases, the J end by 4 bases, with 16 bases between. The CDR3 extends over 15 amino acids. CDR1 is LNHDA and CDR2 is SQIVND in the germline V gene (reference sequence). TCRdb's table, derived via immunoSEQ multiplex PCR, lists solely in-frame clones and lacks some. The profile shows 70,000 to 90,000 clones, around nine tenths of them singletons. This chain links TRBV19 with TRBJ2-1; a possible D gene is TRBD2 (5 bases). Specimen: peripheral blood, collected on day 0 of AZD1222 vaccination. This receptor was identified in an adult in good health. Here the CDR3 reads CASREVHSGYNEQFF. CDR3 bases: TGTGCCAGTAGGGAGGTTCATTCGGGATACAATGAGCAGTTCTTC.